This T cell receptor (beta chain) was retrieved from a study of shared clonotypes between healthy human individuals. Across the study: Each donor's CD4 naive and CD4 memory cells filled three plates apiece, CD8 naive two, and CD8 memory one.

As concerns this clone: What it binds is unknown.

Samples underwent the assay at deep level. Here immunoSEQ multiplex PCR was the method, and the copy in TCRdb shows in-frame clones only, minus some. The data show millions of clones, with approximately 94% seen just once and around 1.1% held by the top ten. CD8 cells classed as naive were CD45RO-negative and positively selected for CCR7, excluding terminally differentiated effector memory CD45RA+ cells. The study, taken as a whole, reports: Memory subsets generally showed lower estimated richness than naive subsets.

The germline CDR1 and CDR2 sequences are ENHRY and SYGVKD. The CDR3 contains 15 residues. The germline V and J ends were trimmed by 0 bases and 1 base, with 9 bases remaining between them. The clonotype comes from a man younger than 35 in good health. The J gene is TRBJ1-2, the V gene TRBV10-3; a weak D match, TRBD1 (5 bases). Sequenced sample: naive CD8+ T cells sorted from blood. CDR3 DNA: TGTGCCATCAGTGAGTCTCAGGGTATTAACTATGGCTACACCTTC. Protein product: CAISESQGINYGYTF.